This T cell receptor beta chain was captured by sequencing in a study of control samples from healthy donors and cancer patients. The table came from immunoSEQ multiplex PCR; TCRdb's copy has only in-frame clones and leaves some out. The sample consists of 160,000 or so clones, 92% of them appearing once. The sequenced material came from blood. This clonotype was obtained from a woman aged 25 to 39 in good health.

The DNA for the CDR3 is TGTGCCAGCAGACCGAACCGGGACAGCCCGGGCGAGCAGTACTTC. Residues: CASRPNRDSPGEQYF. The chain joins TRBV6-6 to TRBJ2-7, with TRBD1 matching over 7 bases. Germline V gene sequence: CDR1 MNHNY, CDR2 SVGAGI (reference sequence). The trim removed 6 bases at V and 6 bases at J, leaving 14 bases unmatched. The CDR3 has 15 amino acids.